A single sample gave rise to the 15 T cell receptor beta chains below, sequenced in a study of T cells in Graves' hyperthyroidism and ophthalmopathy. The investigators amplified TCR beta CDR3 regions from RNA transcripts. The HTBI primer set was used in a first-round RT-PCR of the TCR CDR3. In TCRdb, the multiplex PCR reads were re-called with MiXCR into one record per CDR3 protein. Of around 99,000 distinct CDR3 sequences in the sample, approximately 16% were seen once. The specimen sequenced was blood. Source of these receptors: a woman in her 50s with Graves' hyperthyroidism.

This clonotype has a count of ten or more. V and J are TRBV20-1 and TRBJ2-1, with D perhaps TRBD1 (5 bases). Trimming stripped 4 bases from V and 4 bases from J, with 8 bases between. The CDR3 contains 12 residues. Germline V gene data show CDR1 as DFQATT and CDR2 as SNEGSKA (reference sequence). As DNA, the CDR3 is TGCAGTGCTAAAAGGGGATACAATGAGCAGTTCTTC. This sequence encodes CSAKRGYNEQFF.

Ten or more counts support this clonotype. The rearrangement uses TRBV27 and TRBJ1-2; D remains unclear. V lost 5 bases and J lost 6, with 22 bases in between. This CDR3 has 16 residues. From germline, CDR1 is MNHEY and CDR2 SMNVEV (reference sequence). The CDR3 here is CASSPLVGVGVHGYTF. DNA of the CDR3: TGTGCCAGCAGTCCTCTGGTTGGAGTCGGAGTTCATGGCTACACCTTC.

This clonotype came up many times. The chain combines TRBV12-3 or TRBV12-4 with TRBJ2-7; 12 bases agree with TRBD2. Unmatched junction bases numbered 4, after V lost 5 bases and J lost 5 bases. The CDR3 sequence is 14 residues long. CDR3 loop: CASSPRLAGDEQYF. The CDR3 DNA reads TGTGCCAGCAGTCCAAGACTAGCGGGAGACGAGCAGTACTTC.

This clonotype was seen ten or more times. The rearrangement joins TRBV5-6 to TRBJ2-1; 15 bases fit TRBD2. V shed 0 bases and J 1 base; nucleotides not matched to a gene: 8. Germline loops: CDR1 SGHDT, CDR2 YYEEEE. The CDR3 totals 20 residues. The CDR3 loop is CASSLVGGLAGGGSYNEQFF. The CDR3 DNA reads TGTGCCAGCAGCTTGGTAGGGGGACTAGCGGGAGGTGGGTCCTACAATGAGCAGTTCTTC.

Ten or more counts support this clonotype. The chain combines TRBV19 with TRBJ1-6, with 9 nucleotides matching TRBD1. V dropped 6 bases and J dropped 5; count of bases not matched to a gene: 5. The CDR3 spans 15 residues. The germline V gene encodes CDR1 LNHDA and CDR2 SQIVND (reference sequence). The CDR3 spells CASRKQGADNSPLHF. CDR3 in DNA: TGTGCCAGTAGAAAACAGGGGGCTGATAATTCACCCCTCCACTTT.

This clonotype has at least ten counts. The chain recombines TRBV27 with TRBJ2-3; weak D call: TRBD2 (5 bases). From germline, CDR1 is MNHEY and CDR2 SMNVEV (reference sequence). Trimming left V 5 bases short and J 5 bases short, with 11 bases between. The length of the CDR3 is 13 residues. This CDR3 is CASSPGGRDTQYF. The DNA of the CDR3 is TGTGCCAGCAGTCCAGGAGGTCGAGATACGCAGTATTTT.

The V gene is TRBV19, the J gene TRBJ1-1, with D possibly being TRBD1 (5 bases). Germline CDR1 is LNHDA and CDR2 is SQIVND (reference sequence). The V gene lost 3 bases and the J gene lost 5 bases, with 13 bases spanning the gap. This CDR3 has 14 residues. The CDR3 nucleotides are TGTGCCAGTAGTATTTGGCAGGGAGAGACTGAAGCTTTCTTT. Its translation: CASSIWQGETEAFF.

In this sample, this clonotype turned up many times. This sequence joins TRBV7-8 and TRBJ1-4, with 9 bases fitting TRBD1. The ends lost 3 bases at V and 4 bases at J; junction bases unmatched: 3. The length of the CDR3 is 15 residues. CDR1 and CDR2 (germline): SGHVS, FQNEAQ. CDR3 bases: TGTGCCAGCAGCTTTGACAGGGGGAATAATGAAAAACTGTTTTTT. Protein sequence: CASSFDRGNNEKLFF.

This clonotype was found many times. The chain recombines TRBV27 with TRBJ2-1; 8 bases are shared with TRBD2. The V and J ends lost 3 bases and 2 bases, in that order; junction bases with no gene match: 6. The CDR3 loop spans 16 amino acids. Germline V CDR1 and CDR2: MNHEY, SMNVEV (reference sequence). The CDR3 nucleotides read TGTGCCAGCAGTTTCGCAGCGGGAGTGGCCTACAATGAGCAGTTCTTC. Encoded protein: CASSFAAGVAYNEQFF.

This clonotype was found many times. The chain links TRBV29-1 to TRBJ1-3; no definite D call. Trimming removed 7 bases at V and 8 bases at J, with 27 bases between. CDR3 size: 16 residues. CDR1 SQVTM and CDR2 ANQGSEA come from the germline V gene. The CDR3 nucleotides read TGCAGCGCAGTAGTGGTGAAGGGAACAGCCGAGGACACCATATATTTT. Translating it yields CSAVVVKGTAEDTIYF.

Many counts were recorded for this clonotype. The V gene is TRBV28, the J gene TRBJ2-1; no reliable D call. V lost 1 base, J lost 8 bases, and 3 bases lay in between. Germline CDR1 and CDR2: MDHEN and SYDVKM. The CDR3 covers 11 residues. The CDR3: CASSLSHEQFF. The CDR3 coding sequence is TGTGCCAGCAGTTTATCGCATGAGCAGTTCTTC.

This clonotype was seen at least ten times. The chain carries TRBV7-3 and TRBJ1-1, with TRBD1 identical over 7 bases. The V and J ends lost 5 bases and 4 bases, in that order; junction bases with no gene match: 7. The germline CDR1 and CDR2 sequences are SGHTA and FQGTGA. The CDR3 spans 14 residues. The CDR3, as DNA: TGTGCCAGCAGCCAACAGGGGATGGGCACTGAAGCTTTCTTT. The encoded protein is CASSQQGMGTEAFF.

Many counts were recorded for this clonotype. This chain links TRBV28 with TRBJ2-7, with unresolved D. Germline CDR1 is MDHEN and CDR2 is SYDVKM. The germline V and J ends were trimmed by 3 bases and 5 bases, with 11 bases remaining between them. The CDR3 extends over 13 amino acids. The CDR3 is CASSFAYDNEQYV. In nucleotides, the CDR3 is TGTGCCAGCAGTTTCGCCTATGACAACGAGCAGTACGTC.

V usage is TRBV27 and J usage is TRBJ2-7; 9 bases line up with TRBD2. The CDR3 has 14 amino acids. Losses at the gene ends were 5 bases for V and 2 bases for J; bases not matched to a gene: 4. The germline gives CDR1 MNHEY, CDR2 SMNVEV (reference sequence). This CDR3 is CASSGGLAAYEQYF. The CDR3, as DNA: TGTGCCAGCAGTGGGGGACTAGCCGCCTACGAGCAGTACTTC.

This clonotype occurred many times. J is TRBJ1-5 and V is TRBV11-2; possible D gene TRBD1, 5 bases. The V gene lost 1 base and the J gene lost 6 bases, with 13 bases spanning the gap. This CDR3 comprises 15 residues. Germline V gene data show CDR1 as SGHAT and CDR2 as FQNNGV. This CDR3 reads CASSLGGGRAQPQHF. CDR3 DNA: TGTGCCAGCAGCTTAGGGGGGGGAAGGGCTCAGCCCCAGCATTTT.